This TCR beta chain derives from a study of T cell repertoires in cytomegalovirus infection. About the study: Evidence of both CMV infection and a matching HLA type came from public TCR beta signatures.

V lost 0 bases to trimming and J lost 8 bases; unmatched junction nucleotides: 7. Germline V lookup: CDR1 DFQATT, CDR2 SNEGSKA (reference sequence). This CDR3 has 15 residues. TCRdb called the reads again in MiXCR, with one record for every CDR3 protein. This table holds under 200,000 distinct CDR3 sequences, about 30% found once. This sequence originates from a human donor in good health (CMV status not recorded). Some clones in this sample may be carry-over from other donors' samples. The material sequenced was PBMCs. This rearrangement joins TRBV20-1 to TRBJ1-4; 9 nucleotides match TRBD1. The CDR3 nucleotides are TGCAGTGCTAGAGATCAAGGACAGGGGAGCGAAAAACTGTTTTTT. Protein: CSARDQGQGSEKLFF.